This T cell receptor beta chain came from a study of tumor-infiltrating lymphocytes in primary liver carcinoma. Study observations and caveats: A significantly higher top-250-clone fraction was found in tumors than in blood (p = 0.039).

Co-extraction of RNA and DNA was performed on about 18-30 mg of unsorted bulk tissue. About this clonotype: What it binds is unknown. Relative to the germline gene, one junction end is altered; a read error may explain this.

CDR1 and CDR2 (germline): LGHNA, YNFKEQ. The CDR3 spans 17 residues. Researchers generated TCR beta cDNA from 500 to 600 ng of total RNA, relying on a constant-region primer. It was through three nested multiplex PCR rounds of slightly modified ARM-PCR that TCR beta libraries arose. For around 11 cycles apiece, the opening two PCR rounds ran with TRBV1-TRBV30 forward primers and a C-beta reverse primer. TCRdb itself ran the multiplex PCR reads through MiXCR, one entry per CDR3 protein. The sample holds 30,000 to 40,000 distinct CDR3 sequences, roughly 74% seen once. Sequenced input: liver tumor tissue from sampling region 4. Subset in this sample: tumor region T4, right-lateral pole. The rearrangement uses TRBV4-2 and TRBJ2-1, with D unclear. The sequence was obtained from a man aged 35 to 55 with primary liver carcinoma and hepatitis B virus infection. The CDR3 coding sequence is TGTGTCAGCAGCCAGGATTGGGGTGCTAGAGTGGGCAATGAGCAGTTCTTC. It is translated as CVSSQDWGARVGNEQFF.